This T cell receptor (beta chain) is drawn from a study of radiotherapy plus CTLA-4 blockade in lung cancer. As for this clone: As yet, its antigen is unknown.

Study-level results: In blood, tumor-derived TCR clones expanded after radiotherapy plus ipilimumab. It was early blood T cell clone dynamics, with interferon-beta, that reportedly best predicted response.

Here immunoSEQ multiplex PCR was the method, and the copy in TCRdb shows in-frame clones only, minus some. The table includes around 45,000 clones, 65% to 75% detected once. Deletions cut 7 bases from V and 0 bases from J, with 14 bases between. Germline V lookup: CDR1 LNHDA, CDR2 SQIVND (reference sequence). This CDR3 is built from 15 residues. The receptor comes from a human donor with non-small cell lung cancer who had a partial response to radiotherapy plus ipilimumab. The source was peripheral blood, collected from a patient treated with radiotherapy plus ipilimumab. The gene calls are TRBV19 and TRBJ2-3, with D perhaps TRBD1 (6 bases). CDR3 sequence: CASKTGTSSTDTQYF. In DNA, the CDR3 is TGTGCCAGTAAGACAGGAACCTCTAGCACAGATACGCAGTATTTT.